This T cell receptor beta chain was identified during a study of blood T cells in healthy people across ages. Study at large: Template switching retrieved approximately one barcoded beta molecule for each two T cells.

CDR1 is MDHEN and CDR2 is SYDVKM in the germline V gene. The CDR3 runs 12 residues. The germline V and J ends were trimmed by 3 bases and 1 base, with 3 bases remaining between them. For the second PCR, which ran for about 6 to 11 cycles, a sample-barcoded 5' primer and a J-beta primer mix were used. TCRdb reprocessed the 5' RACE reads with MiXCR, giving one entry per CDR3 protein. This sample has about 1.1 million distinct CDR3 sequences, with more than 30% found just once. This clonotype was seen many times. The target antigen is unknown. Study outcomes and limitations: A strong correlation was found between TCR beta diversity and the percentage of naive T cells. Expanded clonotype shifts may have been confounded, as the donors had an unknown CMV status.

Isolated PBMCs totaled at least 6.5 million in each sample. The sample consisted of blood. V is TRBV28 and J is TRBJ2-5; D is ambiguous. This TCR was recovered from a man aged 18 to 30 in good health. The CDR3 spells CASSFAQETQYF. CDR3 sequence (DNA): TGTGCCAGCAGTTTTGCCCAAGAGACCCAGTACTTC.